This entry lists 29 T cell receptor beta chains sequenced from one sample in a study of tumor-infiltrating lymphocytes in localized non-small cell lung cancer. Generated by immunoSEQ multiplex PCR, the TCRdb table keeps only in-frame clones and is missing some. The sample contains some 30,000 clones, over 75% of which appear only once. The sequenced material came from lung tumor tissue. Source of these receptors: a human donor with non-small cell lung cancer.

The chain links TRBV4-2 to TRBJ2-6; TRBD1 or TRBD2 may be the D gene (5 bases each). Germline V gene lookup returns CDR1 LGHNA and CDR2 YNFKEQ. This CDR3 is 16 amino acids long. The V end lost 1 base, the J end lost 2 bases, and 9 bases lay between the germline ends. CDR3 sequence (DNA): TGTGCCAGCAGCCAAGGAGGGGCAGCTGGGGCCAACGTCCTGACTTTC. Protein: CASSQGGAAGANVLTF.

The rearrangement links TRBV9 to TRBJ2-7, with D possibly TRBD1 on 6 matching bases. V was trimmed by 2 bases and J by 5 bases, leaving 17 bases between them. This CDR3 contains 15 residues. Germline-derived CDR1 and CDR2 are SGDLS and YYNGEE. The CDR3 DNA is TGTGCCAGCAGCGTCCGGGACAACCTCTTCCACGAGCAGTACTTC. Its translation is CASSVRDNLFHEQYF.

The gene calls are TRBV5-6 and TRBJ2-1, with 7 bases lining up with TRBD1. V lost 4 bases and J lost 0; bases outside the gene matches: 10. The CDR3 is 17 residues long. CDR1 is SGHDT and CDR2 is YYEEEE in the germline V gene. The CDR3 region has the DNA TGTGCCAGCAGCGGCGTACCGACAGGGTTCTCCTACAATGAGCAGTTCTTC. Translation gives CASSGVPTGFSYNEQFF.

CDR3 DNA: TGTGCCAGCAGCCTCTGGGAGTCAACTAATGAAAAACTGTTTTTT. It specifies CASSLWESTNEKLFF. This chain links TRBV7-9 with TRBJ1-4; D gene ambiguous. CDR3 length: 15 amino acids. The V end was cut by 5 bases, the J end by 0 bases, with 10 bases between. Germline CDR1 is SEHNR and CDR2 is FQNEAQ (reference sequence).

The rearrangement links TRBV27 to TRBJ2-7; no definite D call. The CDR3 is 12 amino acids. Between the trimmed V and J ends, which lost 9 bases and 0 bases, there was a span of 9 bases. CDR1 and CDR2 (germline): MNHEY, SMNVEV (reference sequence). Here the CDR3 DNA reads TGTGCCAGTCGTGAGAACTCCTACGAGCAGTACTTC. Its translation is CASRENSYEQYF.

The CDR3 protein is CASSLIGGDKTGELFF. In DNA, the CDR3 is TGTGCCAGCAGCTTAATCGGCGGAGACAAGACCGGGGAGCTGTTTTTT. This chain connects TRBV7-3 to TRBJ2-2; D unresolved. The CDR3 sequence is 16 residues long. Looked up from germline, CDR1 is SGHTA and CDR2 is FQGTGA. The germline V and J ends were trimmed by 1 base and 5 bases, with 14 bases remaining between them. The variable domain in full, with the rest retrieved from reference TRBV7-3 and TRBJ2-2, is GAGVSQTPSNKVTEKGKYVELRCDPISGHTALYWYRQSLGQGPEFLIYFQGTGAADDSGLPNDRFFAVRPEGSVSTLKIQRTERGDSAVYLCASSLIGGDKTGELFFGEGSRLTVL.

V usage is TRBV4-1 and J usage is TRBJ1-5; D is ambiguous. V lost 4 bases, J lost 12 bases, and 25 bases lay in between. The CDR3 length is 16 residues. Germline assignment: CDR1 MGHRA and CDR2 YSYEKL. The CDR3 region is CASSPTGQALSYSQHF. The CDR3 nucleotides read TGCGCCAGCAGCCCGACGGGCCAGGCCCTATCCTATAGCCAGCATTTT.

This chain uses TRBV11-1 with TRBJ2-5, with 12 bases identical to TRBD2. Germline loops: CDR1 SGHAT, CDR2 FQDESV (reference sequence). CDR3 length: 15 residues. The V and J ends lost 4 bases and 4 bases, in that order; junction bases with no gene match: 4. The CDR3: CASSYGLAGRETQYF. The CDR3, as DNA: TGTGCCAGCAGCTACGGACTAGCGGGGAGAGAGACCCAGTACTTC.

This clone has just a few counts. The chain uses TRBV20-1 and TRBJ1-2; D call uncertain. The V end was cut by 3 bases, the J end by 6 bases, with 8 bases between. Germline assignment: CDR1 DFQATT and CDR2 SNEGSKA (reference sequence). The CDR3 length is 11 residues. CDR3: CSARKGNGYTF. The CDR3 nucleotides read TGCAGTGCTAGGAAAGGCAATGGCTACACCTTC.

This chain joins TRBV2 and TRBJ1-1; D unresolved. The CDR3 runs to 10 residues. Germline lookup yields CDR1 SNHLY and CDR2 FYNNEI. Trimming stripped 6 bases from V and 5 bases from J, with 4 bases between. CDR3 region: CASRLTEAFF. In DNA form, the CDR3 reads TGTGCCAGCAGATTAACTGAAGCTTTCTTT.

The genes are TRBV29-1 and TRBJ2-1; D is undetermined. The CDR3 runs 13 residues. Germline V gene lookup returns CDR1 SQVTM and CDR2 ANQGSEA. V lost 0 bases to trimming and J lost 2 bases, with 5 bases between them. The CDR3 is CSVEDLAYNEQFF. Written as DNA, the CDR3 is TGCAGCGTTGAAGATCTAGCCTACAATGAGCAGTTCTTC.

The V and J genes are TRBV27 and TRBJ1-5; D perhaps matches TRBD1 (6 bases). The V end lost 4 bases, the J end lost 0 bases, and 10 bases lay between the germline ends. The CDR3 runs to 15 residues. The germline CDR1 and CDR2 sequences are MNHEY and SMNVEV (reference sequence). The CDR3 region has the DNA TGTGCCAGCAGTTGGACAGCGTATAGCAATCAGCCCCAGCATTTT. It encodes CASSWTAYSNQPQHF.

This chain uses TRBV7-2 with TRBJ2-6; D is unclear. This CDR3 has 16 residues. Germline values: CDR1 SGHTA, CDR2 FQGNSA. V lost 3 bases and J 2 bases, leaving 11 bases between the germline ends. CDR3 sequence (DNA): TGTGCCAGCAGCTTCCAATCCAGTGCTGGGGCCAACGTCCTGACTTTC. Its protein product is CASSFQSSAGANVLTF.

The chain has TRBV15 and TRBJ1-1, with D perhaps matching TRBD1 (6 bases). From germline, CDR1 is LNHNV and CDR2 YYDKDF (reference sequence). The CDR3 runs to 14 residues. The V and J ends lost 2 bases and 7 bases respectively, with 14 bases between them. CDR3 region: CATSRIRGESEAFF. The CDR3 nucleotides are TGTGCCACCAGCAGAATCAGGGGCGAGAGTGAAGCTTTCTTT.

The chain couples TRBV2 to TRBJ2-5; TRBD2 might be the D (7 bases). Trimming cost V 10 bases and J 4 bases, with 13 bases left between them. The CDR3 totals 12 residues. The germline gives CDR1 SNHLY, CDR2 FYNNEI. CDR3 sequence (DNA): TGTGCCACTGGGGGGGGGCTAGAGACCCAGTACTTC. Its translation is CATGGGLETQYF.

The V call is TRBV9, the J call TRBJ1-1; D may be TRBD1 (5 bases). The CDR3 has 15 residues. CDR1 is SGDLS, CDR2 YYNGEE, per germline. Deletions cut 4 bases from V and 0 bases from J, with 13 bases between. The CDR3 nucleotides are TGTGCCAGCAGCCCGGGGGGGACCCTGAACACTGAAGCTTTCTTT. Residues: CASSPGGTLNTEAFF.

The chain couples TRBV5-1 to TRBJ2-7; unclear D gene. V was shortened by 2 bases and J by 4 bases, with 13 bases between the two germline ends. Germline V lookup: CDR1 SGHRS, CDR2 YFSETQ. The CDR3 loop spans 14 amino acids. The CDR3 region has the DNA TGCGCCAGCAGCTTCGGCGACCAAAGGTACGAGCAGTACTTC. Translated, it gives CASSFGDQRYEQYF.

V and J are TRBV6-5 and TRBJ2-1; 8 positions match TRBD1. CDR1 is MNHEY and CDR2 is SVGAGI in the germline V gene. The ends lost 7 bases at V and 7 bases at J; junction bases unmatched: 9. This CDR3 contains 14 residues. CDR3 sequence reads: CASKSGGGLNEQFF. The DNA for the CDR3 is TGTGCCAGCAAATCAGGGGGCGGTTTGAATGAGCAGTTCTTC.

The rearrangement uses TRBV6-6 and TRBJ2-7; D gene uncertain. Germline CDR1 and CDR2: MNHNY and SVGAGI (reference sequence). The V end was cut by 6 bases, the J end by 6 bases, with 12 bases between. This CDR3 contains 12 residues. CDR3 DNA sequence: TGTGCCAGCAGCCCTAAACCGTCCGAGCAGTACTTC. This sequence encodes CASSPKPSEQYF.

DNA for the CDR3: TGTGCCAGTAGTATAGGGACAGGGTGGAACACTGAAGCTTTCTTT. It is translated as CASSIGTGWNTEAFF. The chain employs TRBV19 and TRBJ1-1; 8 nucleotides match TRBD1. The CDR3 is 15 residues long. Per germline, CDR1 LNHDA and CDR2 SQIVND (reference sequence). Germline trimming cut 1 base from V and 1 base from J; bases unmatched to any gene: 2. The variable domain in full, with the rest retrieved from reference TRBV19 and TRBJ1-1, is DGGITQSPKYLFRKEGQNVTLSCEQNLNHDAMYWYRQDPGQGLRLIYYSQIVNDFQKGDIAEGYSVSREKKESFPLTVTSAQKNPTAFYLCASSIGTGWNTEAFFGQGTRLTVV.

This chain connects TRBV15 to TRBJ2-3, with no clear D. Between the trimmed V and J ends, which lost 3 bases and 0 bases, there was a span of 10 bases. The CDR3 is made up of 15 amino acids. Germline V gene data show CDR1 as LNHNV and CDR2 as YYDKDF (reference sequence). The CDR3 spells CATSSLRSSTDTQYF. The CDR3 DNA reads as TGTGCCACCAGCAGTCTACGGTCTAGCACAGATACGCAGTATTTT.

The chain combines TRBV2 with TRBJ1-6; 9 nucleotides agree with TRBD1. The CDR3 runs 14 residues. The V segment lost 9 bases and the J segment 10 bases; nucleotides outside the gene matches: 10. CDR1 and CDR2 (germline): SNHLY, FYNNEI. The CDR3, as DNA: TGTGCCAGAAAGCCCGGGACAGGGCAATCACCCCTCCACTTT. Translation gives CARKPGTGQSPLHF.

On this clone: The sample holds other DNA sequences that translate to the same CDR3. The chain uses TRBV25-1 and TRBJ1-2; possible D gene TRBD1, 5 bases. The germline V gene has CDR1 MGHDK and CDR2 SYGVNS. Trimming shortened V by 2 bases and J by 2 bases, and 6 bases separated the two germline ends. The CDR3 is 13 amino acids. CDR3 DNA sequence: TGTGCCAGCAGTGAAGGGGGGAACTATGGCTACACCTTC. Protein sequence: CASSEGGNYGYTF.

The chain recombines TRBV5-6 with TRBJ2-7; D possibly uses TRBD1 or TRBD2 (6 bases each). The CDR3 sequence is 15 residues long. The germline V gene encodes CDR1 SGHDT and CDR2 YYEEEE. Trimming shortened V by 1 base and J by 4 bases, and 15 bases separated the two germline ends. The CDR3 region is CASSLYTGALYEQYF. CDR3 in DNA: TGTGCCAGCAGCTTGTATACGGGGGCGTTATACGAGCAGTACTTC.

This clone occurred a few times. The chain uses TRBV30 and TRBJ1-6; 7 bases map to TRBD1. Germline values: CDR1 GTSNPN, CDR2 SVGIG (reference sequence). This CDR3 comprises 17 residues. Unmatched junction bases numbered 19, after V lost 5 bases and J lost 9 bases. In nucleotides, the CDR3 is TGTGCCTGGGAGTATGAGGCAGGGGGTCGAAGGGGTTCACCCCTCCACTTT. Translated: CAWEYEAGGRRGSPLHF.

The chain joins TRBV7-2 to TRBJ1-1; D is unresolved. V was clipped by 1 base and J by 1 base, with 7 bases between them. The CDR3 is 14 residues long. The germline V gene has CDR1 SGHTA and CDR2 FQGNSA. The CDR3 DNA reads TGTGCCAGCAGCTTAGGGGCTGGGAACACTGAAGCTTTCTTT. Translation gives CASSLGAGNTEAFF.

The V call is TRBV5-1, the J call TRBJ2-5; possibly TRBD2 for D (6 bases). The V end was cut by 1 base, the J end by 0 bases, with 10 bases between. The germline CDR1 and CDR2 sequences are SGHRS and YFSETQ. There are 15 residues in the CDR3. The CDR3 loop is CASSLSKRDQETQYF. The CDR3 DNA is TGCGCCAGCAGCTTGTCCAAGCGGGACCAAGAGACCCAGTACTTC.

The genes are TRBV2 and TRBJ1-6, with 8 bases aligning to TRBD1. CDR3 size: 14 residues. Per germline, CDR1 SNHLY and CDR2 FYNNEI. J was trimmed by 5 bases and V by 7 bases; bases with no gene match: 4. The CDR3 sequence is CASNLGQDNSPLHF. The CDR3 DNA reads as TGTGCCAGCAACTTGGGACAGGATAATTCACCCCTCCACTTT.

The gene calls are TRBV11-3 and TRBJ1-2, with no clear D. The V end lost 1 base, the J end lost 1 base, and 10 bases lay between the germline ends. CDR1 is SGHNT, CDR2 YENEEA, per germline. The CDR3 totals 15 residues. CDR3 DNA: TGTGCCAGCAGCTTAGTTGAGGCGGATAACTATGGCTACACCTTC. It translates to CASSLVEADNYGYTF.